This T cell receptor beta chain was retrieved from a study of Ad26.COV2.S vaccination and SARS-CoV-2 variants. As to treatment: some 19 received Ad26.COV2.S at low or high dose, single or two shots; about 5 received placebo; per-sample allocation not given. Specimens were obtained on day 63 following the first vaccine or placebo injection. Boston provided a donor who was an adult aged 18-55 years. Wuhan-strain spike was delivered by a replication-incompetent Ad26 vector. The sample holds one count of this clone. Its antigen is unidentified. Overall study findings and caveats: The TCR breadth and depth analyses may have produced an underestimate of total T cell responses.

After removal of 5 bases from V and 4 bases from J, the junction contained 3 bases not matched to a gene. CDR3 size: 14 residues. CDR1 is LGHDT and CDR2 is YNNKEL in the germline V gene (reference sequence). Repertoires were generated with immunoSEQ multiplex PCR, while TCRdb's copy carries only in-frame clones and drops some. The sample shows roughly 680,000 clones, roughly 90% of them seen only once. This chain uses TRBV3-1 (or the pseudogene TRBV3-2) with TRBJ2-5; 11 bases fit TRBD1. This receptor was identified in a person aged 18 to 65 who received the Ad26.COV2.S COVID-19 vaccine or a placebo. The specimen was peripheral blood, collected in a trial of Ad26.COV2.S vaccine versus placebo. This CDR3 reads CASSAGTGGETQYF. The CDR3 DNA reads TGTGCCAGCAGCGCCGGGACAGGGGGAGAGACCCAGTACTTC.